Listed below are T cell receptor beta chains from one sample, sequenced in a study of cytomegalovirus exposure and HLA in healthy donors. The data were produced by immunoSEQ multiplex PCR, yet TCRdb's version contains in-frame clones alone and is incomplete. The sample yields over 250,000 clones, roughly 88% seen once. Sequencing was done on a sample of PBMCs. Receptors were obtained from a man aged 40-49 years in good health and CMV-seropositive. Both conserved end residues are part of each CDR3. The D gene is left open where the match is weak. Only part of the rows carry a size: once, few, many, or a class if the clone is expanded.

>TRBJ2-7|TRBD1|TRBV7-3|-
CASSPGTANSYEQYF
TGTGCCAGCAGCCCAGGGACAGCTAACTCCTACGAGCAGTACTTC
>TRBJ1-5|TRBD1|TRBV27|-
CAITTPGQWFYSNQPQHF
TGTGCCATCACGACGCCGGGACAGTGGTTCTATAGCAATCAGCCCCAGCATTTT
>TRBJ2-4|TRBD1|TRBV7-3|once
CASSLNRGAKNIQYF
TGTGCCAGCAGCTTAAACAGGGGAGCCAAAAACATTCAGTACTTC
>TRBJ1-3|-|TRBV19|-
CASSPLLSSGNTIYF
TGTGCCAGTAGTCCCCTCCTGAGCTCTGGAAACACCATATATTTT
>TRBJ2-1|TRBD2|TRBV7-3|-
CASSRLAGGPWNEQFF
TGTGCCAGCAGCAGACTAGCGGGAGGGCCTTGGAATGAGCAGTTCTTC
>TRBJ2-1|-|TRBV27|once
CASSFQGAYNEQFF
TGTGCCAGCAGTTTCCAGGGCGCCTACAATGAGCAGTTCTTC
>TRBJ2-7|TRBD1|TRBV4-1|-
CASSRTPQGDPYEQYF
TGCGCCAGCAGCCGCACCCCTCAGGGGGATCCCTACGAGCAGTACTTC
>TRBJ2-7|-|TRBV15|-
CATSRVGLNYEQYF
TGTGCCACCAGCAGAGTTGGACTGAACTACGAGCAGTACTTC
>TRBJ2-1|TRBD2|TRBV5-4|-
CASSLGTRGHNEQFF
TGTGCCAGCAGCCTAGGGACTAGGGGACACAATGAGCAGTTCTTC
>TRBJ2-7|-|TRBV7-9|-
CASSPPDSSYEQYF
TGTGCCAGCAGCCCCCCGGACAGCTCCTACGAGCAGTACTTC
>TRBJ1-5|-|TRBV19|-
CASSIRTYSNQPQHF
TGTGCCAGTAGTATTCGCACTTATAGCAATCAGCCCCAGCATTTT
>TRBJ2-3|-|TRBV14|once
CASSHDPRRQPTQYF
TGTGCCAGCAGCCATGACCCCCGGAGACAGCCTACGCAGTATTTT
>TRBJ2-2|TRBD1|TRBV9|-
CASSPGQDTGELFF
TGTGCCAGCAGCCCCGGACAGGACACCGGGGAGCTGTTTTTT
>TRBJ2-7|TRBD1|TRBV7-9|-
CASSLTGVSEQYF
TGTGCCAGCAGCTTAACAGGGGTCAGCGAGCAGTACTTC
>TRBJ2-1|-|TRBV7-3|-
CASSPDRSSYNEQFF
TGTGCCAGCAGCCCAGACAGGAGCTCCTACAATGAGCAGTTCTTC
>TRBJ2-1|TRBD1|TRBV27|-
CASSLSWTGMRNEQFF
TGTGCCAGCAGTTTATCTTGGACAGGGATGCGCAATGAGCAGTTCTTC
>TRBJ1-2|-|TRBV27|-
CASRGTGGGYTF
TGTGCCAGCAGGGGGACGGGGGGAGGCTACACCTTC
>TRBJ2-7|TRBD1|TRBV2|-
CASRGDSSYEQYF
TGTGCCAGCAGGGGGGACAGCTCCTACGAGCAGTACTTC
>TRBJ2-1|TRBD1|TRBV7-9|-
CASSPPRTGGNEQFF
TGTGCCAGCAGCCCACCCCGGACAGGGGGCAATGAGCAGTTCTTC
>TRBJ2-7|-|TRBV7-8|-
CASSTDVAGTTYEQYF
TGTGCCAGCAGTACCGACGTCGCGGGGACCACCTACGAGCAGTACTTC
>TRBJ2-7|TRBD1|TRBV6-5|few
CASNEQGAYEQYF
TGTGCCAGCAATGAACAGGGGGCCTACGAGCAGTACTTC
>TRBJ2-7|TRBD1|TRBV28|-
CASSRLKDRGYEQYF
TGTGCCAGCAGTCGTCTCAAAGACAGGGGTTACGAGCAGTACTTC
>TRBJ1-4|TRBD1|TRBV19|-
CASSRTGEVLSEKLFF
TGTGCCAGCTCCCGGACAGGGGAAGTTCTATCGGAAAAACTGTTTTTT
>TRBJ2-7|TRBD2|TRBV9|-
CASSGLGGSLHEQYF
TGTGCCAGCAGCGGCCTCGGGGGGTCTCTCCACGAGCAGTACTTC
>TRBJ2-7|-|TRBV2|once
CASSSYAGRQVSSYEQYF
TGTGCCAGCAGTTCCTATGCTGGGCGCCAGGTGAGCTCCTACGAGCAGTACTTC
>TRBJ2-3|TRBD2|TRBV5-4|once
CASSLVAGEGTDTQYF
TGTGCCAGCAGCTTGGTGGCGGGAGAGGGCACAGATACGCAGTATTTT
>TRBJ2-3|TRBD1|TRBV7-8|-
CASSSDRGVFADTQYF
TGTGCCAGCAGCTCGGACAGGGGAGTTTTTGCAGATACGCAGTATTTT
>TRBJ2-5|TRBD1|TRBV4-1|few
CASSHQMTGTAKETQYF
TGCGCCAGCAGCCACCAGATGACCGGGACAGCAAAAGAGACCCAGTACTTC
>TRBJ2-7|TRBD2|TRBV15|-
CATSVLAVSSYEQYF
TGTGCCACCAGCGTACTAGCGGTGAGCTCCTACGAGCAGTACTTC
>TRBJ1-1|TRBD1|TRBV28|-
CASSRQGITEAFF
TGTGCCAGCAGTCGACAGGGTATCACTGAAGCTTTCTTT
>TRBJ1-5|TRBD1|TRBV28|-
CASSFPFRGNLRQPQHF
TGTGCCAGCAGTTTCCCTTTCAGGGGGAATCTCCGACAGCCCCAGCATTTT
>TRBJ1-1|-|TRBV28|few
CASSSGFRTEAFF
TGTGCCAGCAGTTCAGGGTTTCGAACTGAAGCTTTCTTT
>TRBJ1-3|TRBD1|TRBV11-1|-
CASSPRDSSGNTIYF
TGTGCCAGCAGCCCCCGGGACAGCTCTGGAAACACCATATATTTT
>TRBJ2-3|TRBD1|TRBV6-5|once
CASSYSFEGAGTQYF
TGTGCCAGCAGTTACTCGTTCGAGGGGGCCGGTACGCAGTATTTT
>TRBJ2-3|-|TRBV27|-
CASSFSGLTSTDTQYF
TGTGCCAGCAGTTTTTCCGGACTAACTAGCACAGATACGCAGTATTTT
>TRBJ2-7|TRBD1|TRBV20-1|-
CSSGQGWEQYF
TGCAGTTCGGGACAGGGTTGGGAGCAGTACTTC
>TRBJ2-1|TRBD2|TRBV18|-
CASSPGLAGVHNEQFF
TGTGCCAGCTCACCGGGACTAGCGGGAGTTCACAATGAGCAGTTCTTC
>TRBJ2-7|-|TRBV28|-
CGSGPGAYEQYF
TGTGGCAGCGGACCGGGAGCCTACGAGCAGTACTTC
>TRBJ2-3|TRBD2|TRBV5-1|-
CASSGGLAGATDTQYF
TGCGCCAGCAGCGGGGGACTAGCGGGAGCAACAGATACGCAGTATTTT
>TRBJ2-5|TRBD2|TRBV5-1|-
CASSLGLAAQETQYF
TGCGCCAGCAGCTTGGGACTAGCGGCCCAAGAGACCCAGTACTTC
>TRBJ1-1|-|TRBV28|few
CASSLPQGEAFF
TGTGCCAGCAGTCTACCCCAGGGTGAAGCTTTCTTT
>TRBJ2-3|-|TRBV12-5|-
CASGLALTDTQYF
TGTGCTAGTGGTCTAGCCCTCACAGATACGCAGTATTTT
>TRBJ2-7|TRBD2|TRBV28|-
CASSKGLARNEQYF
TGTGCCAGCAGTAAAGGACTAGCGAGAAACGAGCAGTACTTC